Each of the 22 T cell receptor beta chains below was sequenced from the same sample in a study of response to subunit inactivated influenza vaccine. TCRdb independently ran MiXCR on the RT-PCR reads; one entry per CDR3 protein. This table has around 650,000 distinct CDR3 sequences, 15% to 17% appearing once. The source was PBMCs from blood, collected 11 to 12 days after vaccination. Receptors originate from a man aged 45-60 years who received an inactivated influenza vaccine.

The gene calls are TRBV2 and TRBJ2-5; 12 bases map to TRBD2. After removal of 4 bases from V and 10 bases from J, the junction contained 13 bases not matched to a gene. The CDR3 is made up of 16 amino acids. Germline V gives CDR1 SNHLY, CDR2 FYNNEI. The CDR3 loop reads CASSAGTSGRRLVQYF. CDR3 bases: TGTGCCAGCAGTGCAGGAACTAGCGGGAGGAGATTGGTCCAGTACTTC.

This chain's CDR3 is CASSYTGYHPTSTDTQYF. The CDR3 DNA sequence: TGTGCCAGCAGTTACACTGGGTATCATCCCACTAGCACAGATACGCAGTATTTT. J is TRBJ2-3 and V is TRBV6-2 or TRBV6-3, with no clear D. Germline V gene lookup returns CDR1 MNHEY and CDR2 SVGEGT. CDR3 size: 18 residues. The ends were cut back, 2 bases at V and 0 bases at J, with 18 bases in the middle.

Only a few counts were recorded for this clonotype. The chain couples TRBV20-1 to TRBJ2-7, with 12 bases lining up with TRBD2. V lost 2 bases and J lost 7; bases outside the gene matches: 6. CDR1 is DFQATT, CDR2 SNEGSKA, per germline (reference sequence). The CDR3 totals 14 residues. CDR3 in DNA: TGCAGTGCTAGAAGGACTAGCGGGACGGGGGAGCAGTACTTC. It encodes CSARRTSGTGEQYF.

This clonotype has just a few counts. The chain has TRBV11-1 and TRBJ2-6, with D possibly being TRBD1 (5 bases). V was pared by 1 base and J by 2 bases, with 15 bases between. Germline V CDR1 and CDR2: SGHAT, FQDESV (reference sequence). The CDR3 is 18 residues long. The CDR3 loop reads CASSLVGYRIPGANVLTF. CDR3 bases: TGTGCCAGCAGCTTAGTAGGATACAGGATCCCTGGGGCCAACGTCCTGACTTTC.

This chain links TRBV2 with TRBJ2-1; 8 bases agree with TRBD2. J was trimmed by 2 bases and V by 7 bases; bases with no gene match: 4. This CDR3 region has 14 residues. CDR1 is SNHLY, CDR2 FYNNEI, per germline. The CDR3 nucleotides are TGTGCCAGCACGGGGGGGGTTACCTACAATGAGCAGTTCTTC. Its protein is CASTGGVTYNEQFF.

This chain uses TRBV13 with TRBJ2-7; 9 bases align to TRBD1. Germline lookup yields CDR1 PRHDT and CDR2 FYEKMQ (reference sequence). This CDR3 is built from 15 residues. The V gene end was trimmed by 5 bases and the J gene end by 4 bases; junction bases not matched to a gene: 9. The CDR3: CASSTRTGVVYEQYF. The CDR3 DNA reads as TGTGCCAGCAGCACACGGACAGGGGTAGTTTACGAGCAGTACTTC.

This clonotype was counted a few times. The genes are TRBV15 and TRBJ2-5; no reliable D call. The germline CDR1 and CDR2 sequences are LNHNV and YYDKDF (reference sequence). The CDR3 loop spans 12 amino acids. The V gene lost 5 bases and the J gene lost 5 bases, with 9 bases spanning the gap. The CDR3 nucleotides are TGTGCCACCAGCTTCGCGTGGGAGACCCAGTACTTC. It translates to CATSFAWETQYF.

This clonotype was observed a handful of times. The rearrangement uses TRBV6-5 and TRBJ1-2; 7 bases are a match to TRBD1. CDR3 length equals 15 residues. The ends lost 3 bases at V and 4 bases at J; junction bases unmatched: 8. Germline V gives CDR1 MNHEY, CDR2 SVGAGI. CDR3 sequence: CASSYSVQGIYGYTF. CDR3 sequence (DNA): TGTGCCAGCAGTTATTCGGTACAGGGGATCTATGGCTACACCTTC.

This clonotype was picked up many times. The genes are TRBV7-2 and TRBJ1-2; possible D gene TRBD1, 5 bases. The V and J ends lost 4 bases and 0 bases respectively, with 15 bases between them. This CDR3 has 16 residues. The V gene's germline CDR1 is SGHTA and CDR2 FQGNSA. The CDR3 loop reads CASSSIYRGPNYGYTF. For the CDR3, the DNA is TGTGCCAGCAGCTCCATCTACCGGGGACCTAACTATGGCTACACCTTC.

The chain recombines TRBV20-1 with TRBJ2-2; D is ambiguous. Trimming stripped 2 bases from V and 7 bases from J, with 8 bases between. CDR1 and CDR2 (germline): DFQATT, SNEGSKA (reference sequence). CDR3 length equals 12 residues. The CDR3 here is CSARPAGGELFF. CDR3 nucleotides: TGCAGTGCTAGACCCGCCGGCGGGGAGCTGTTTTTT.

The chain recombines TRBV18 with TRBJ2-3, with 8 bases fitting TRBD1. Germline V CDR1 and CDR2: KGHSH, LQKENI. This CDR3 is built from 18 residues. Trimming at V came to 3 bases and at J to 2 bases, leaving 13 bases not matched to a gene. The CDR3 DNA reads as TGTGCCAGCTCACCTTTCCCCCGGAACAGGGGGTCCACAGATACGCAGTATTTT. It specifies CASSPFPRNRGSTDTQYF.

There are a few counts of this clonotype. The chain uses TRBV18 and TRBJ2-5, with a tentative D call TRBD2 (6 bases). V gave up 3 bases and J gave up 2 bases, with 13 bases separating them. CDR1 KGHSH and CDR2 LQKENI come from the germline V gene. This CDR3 has 15 amino acids. CDR3 sequence reads: CASSPPGLSQETQYF. CDR3 DNA: TGTGCCAGCTCACCCCCGGGACTCTCACAAGAGACCCAGTACTTC.

This clonotype was counted only a few times. One junction end does not reproduce the germline sequence, and a read error may be involved. The genes are TRBV3-1 and TRBJ2-1, with D possibly being TRBD1 (5 bases). Germline-derived CDR1 and CDR2 are LGHDT and YNNKEL (reference sequence). This CDR3 has 16 amino acids. In DNA form, the CDR3 reads TGTGCCAGCAGAGCAAAGGGGCGAAAAATCTACAATGAGCAGTTCTTT. This gives the protein CASRAKGRKIYNEQFF.

The chain combines TRBV4-1 with TRBJ2-7, with 10 bases lining up with TRBD2. The junction had 3 bases not matched to a gene; V was cut back by 2 bases and J by 2 bases. Germline lookup yields CDR1 MGHRA and CDR2 YSYEKL. CDR3 length equals 15 residues. The CDR3 here is CASSQLAGGAYEQYF. For the CDR3, the DNA is TGCGCCAGCAGCCAATTAGCGGGGGGCGCCTACGAGCAGTACTTC.

The chain carries TRBV6-2 or TRBV6-3 and TRBJ2-7; TRBD1 matches 9 bases. This CDR3 has 17 amino acids. CDR1 is MNHEY and CDR2 is SVGEGT in the germline V gene. The ends lost 0 bases at V and 3 bases at J; junction bases unmatched: 9. The CDR3 loop is CASSYSNRGRGIYEQYF. CDR3 coding DNA: TGTGCCAGCAGTTACTCGAACAGGGGGCGAGGAATCTACGAGCAGTACTTC.

This CDR3 is CASSPRTGENIQYF. The CDR3 DNA follows: TGTGCCAGCAGCCCTCGGACAGGGGAAAACATTCAGTACTTC. The genes are TRBV9 and TRBJ2-4; 9 nucleotides agree with TRBD1. Germline CDR1 is SGDLS and CDR2 is YYNGEE. V was clipped by 4 bases and J by 5 bases; unmatched bases: 4. The CDR3 sequence is 14 residues long.

This clonotype has more than one count but fewer than ten. The V gene is TRBV20-1, the J gene TRBJ1-6; D perhaps matches TRBD1 (6 bases). The CDR3 runs to 14 residues. Germline-derived CDR1 and CDR2 are DFQATT and SNEGSKA (reference sequence). The ends were cut back, 0 bases at V and 10 bases at J, with 13 bases in the middle. CDR3 in DNA: TGCAGTGCTAGAGATAACAGGGCCGTCTCACCCCTCCACTTT. Translating it yields CSARDNRAVSPLHF.

The J gene is TRBJ2-7, the V gene TRBV4-2; 8 positions match TRBD2. Germline lookup yields CDR1 LGHNA and CDR2 YNFKEQ. This CDR3 is 13 amino acids long. The V segment lost 0 bases and the J segment 7 bases; nucleotides outside the gene matches: 2. CDR3 protein: CASSQDGGVEQYF. The CDR3 nucleotides read TGTGCCAGCAGCCAAGACGGGGGGGTGGAGCAGTACTTC.

V gene TRBV4-3 combines with J gene TRBJ2-2; D is possibly TRBD2 (5 bases). This CDR3 region has 16 residues. Looked up from germline, CDR1 is LGHNA and CDR2 is YSLEER. Trimming pared 1 base from V and 1 base from J, leaving 10 bases between. CDR3 amino acids: CASSQVYGKNTGELFF. CDR3 sequence (DNA): TGCGCCAGCAGCCAAGTTTACGGGAAGAACACCGGGGAGCTGTTTTTT.

The J gene is TRBJ1-5, the V gene TRBV12-3 or TRBV12-4; tentatively, D is TRBD1 (5 bases). The CDR3 runs to 15 residues. The germline V and J ends were trimmed by 3 bases and 3 bases, with 12 bases remaining between them. The CDR3 DNA reads TGTGCCAGCAGTTTGACAGATCTTTCCAATCAGCCCCAGCATTTT. Translation: CASSLTDLSNQPQHF.

This clonotype was detected a few times. V gene TRBV20-1 combines with J gene TRBJ1-2; no firm D call. The germline gives CDR1 DFQATT, CDR2 SNEGSKA (reference sequence). The CDR3 is 12 amino acids. V was pared by 5 bases and J by 5 bases, with 12 bases between. CDR3 in amino acids: CSAPPGLYGYTF. CDR3 DNA sequence: TGCAGTGCTCCTCCGGGTTTGTATGGCTACACCTTC.

This clonotype was observed a handful of times. CDR3 nucleotides: TGCAGTGCTTTAACCAAAGGGCTCCCGAAGCAGTACTTC. It translates to CSALTKGLPKQYF. The V call is TRBV20-1, the J call TRBJ2-7; D is unclear. The V gene's germline CDR1 is DFQATT and CDR2 SNEGSKA (reference sequence). V lost 5 bases to trimming and J lost 8 bases, with 19 bases between them. CDR3 length: 13 residues.